These 5 T cell receptor beta chains were sequenced from one sample in a study of cytomegalovirus exposure and HLA in healthy donors. The PCR ran on 60 Vbeta and 13 Jbeta primers. Libraries were prepared by immunoSEQ multiplex PCR; TCRdb keeps only in-frame clonotypes and omits some of them. The repertoire holds 110,000 to 150,000 clones, with around two thirds as singletons. The sequencing input was PBMCs. Source of these receptors: a woman aged 60-70 years in good health and CMV-seropositive.

This clone was observed once. V and J are TRBV10-3 and TRBJ1-6; no clear D. Trimming took off 3 bases at V and 6 bases at J, with 9 bases between the two ends. This CDR3 has 14 amino acids. Germline V gives CDR1 ENHRY, CDR2 SYGVKD. The CDR3 DNA is TGTGCCATCAGTGATCAACGGGGTAATTCACCCCTCCACTTT. Its translation: CAISDQRGNSPLHF.

The V call is TRBV7-9, the J call TRBJ1-1; TRBD1 matches at 7 bases. This CDR3 spans 15 amino acids. The V gene end was trimmed by 8 bases and the J gene end by 1 base; junction bases not matched to a gene: 10. CDR1 and CDR2 from the germline V gene are SEHNR and FQNEAQ (reference sequence). The CDR3 nucleotides are TGTGCCAGCGCCCTACAGGGGTTGGGGAACACTGAAGCTTTCTTT. This encodes CASALQGLGNTEAFF. The full variable domain, rest sourced from reference TRBV7-9 and TRBJ1-1, is DTGVSQNPRHKITKRGQNVTFRCDPISEHNRLYWYRQTLGQGPEFLTYFQNEAQLEKSRLLSDRFSAERPKGSFSTLEIQRTEQGDSAMYLCASALQGLGNTEAFFGQGTRLTVV.

The genes are TRBV11-3 and TRBJ2-1, with TRBD2 identical over 8 bases. The CDR3 loop spans 14 amino acids. Per germline, CDR1 SGHNT and CDR2 YENEEA. Trimming removed 5 bases from V and 2 bases from J; junction bases left unmatched: 2. The CDR3 sequence is CASSVSGAYNEQFF. The CDR3, as DNA: TGTGCCAGCAGCGTTAGCGGGGCCTACAATGAGCAGTTCTTC.

The chain uses TRBV9 and TRBJ2-2; D is unclear. Germline V lookup: CDR1 SGDLS, CDR2 YYNGEE. This CDR3 comprises 14 residues. Trimming stripped 0 bases from V and 3 bases from J, with 6 bases between. CDR3 sequence (DNA): TGTGCCAGCAGCGTAGGGCCAGACACCGGGGAGCTGTTTTTT. It translates to CASSVGPDTGELFF.

The V gene is TRBV28, the J gene TRBJ2-2, with TRBD1 matching 9 bases. CDR1 and CDR2 from the germline V gene are MDHEN and SYDVKM. The CDR3 contains 17 residues. The ends lost 4 bases at V and 3 bases at J; junction bases unmatched: 9. CDR3 amino acids: CASSSWWTGDHTGELFF. CDR3 DNA sequence: TGTGCCAGCAGTTCCTGGTGGACAGGGGATCACACCGGGGAGCTGTTTTTT.